This TCR beta chain appears in the sequencing data of a study of radiation and T cells in renal cell carcinoma. About the research overall: Nephrectomy followed 15 Gy stereotactic body radiation by 4 weeks.

Study-wide points: Top tumor clonotypes rose in blood 2 weeks post-radiation, then contracted.

Time point noted: blood 2 weeks post-SBRT. Treatment specified: 15 Gy SBRT to primary tumor, nephrectomy 4 weeks later. After SBRT, blood was collected at 2 and 4 weeks, plus baseline. The patient's renal cell carcinoma had clear cell pathology. The CDR3 is 14 amino acids. J gave up 3 bases and V 5 bases, and 1 base lay outside the gene matches. Germline values: CDR1 SQVTM, CDR2 ANQGSEA. Assay: immunoSEQ multiplex PCR; the TCRdb copy retains only in-frame clones and omits some. The data show about 130,000 clones, approximately 90% seen once. This clone was seen just once. No antigen is known for it. This receptor was taken from a woman aged 70-85 years with renal cell carcinoma. The V gene is TRBV29-1, the J gene TRBJ2-2; 12 nucleotides align to TRBD1. This specimen was blood, taken from a patient whose treatment included radiotherapy and nephrectomy. The CDR3 region has the DNA TGCAGCGTTAGGGACAGGGGGCACACCGGGGAGCTGTTTTTT. This codes for CSVRDRGHTGELFF.